The 3 T cell receptor beta chains given below trace back to one sample, sequenced in a study of CD8+CD57+ T cells in acquired aplastic anemia. CDR3 and TCR beta VDJ profiling relied on genomic DNA as the template. Using its own MiXCR run on the reads, TCRdb lists one record per CDR3 protein. The data hold about 160,000 distinct CDR3 sequences, with 71% observed a single time. It was patients with CD8+CD57+ cell expansion by flow cytometry who were chosen for sequencing. Sequenced sample: sorted CD4+, CD8+, or CD8+CD57+ T cells (not recorded which) from PBMCs. Receptors originate from a human donor with aplastic anemia.

The chain couples TRBV24-1 to TRBJ2-3; D unresolved. The CDR3 runs to 12 residues. Germline V gene sequence: CDR1 KGHDR, CDR2 SFDVKD. Trimming shortened V by 4 bases and J by 10 bases, and 11 bases separated the two germline ends. The CDR3 DNA sequence: TGTGCCACCAGTGACTCCAGTTGGGCGCAGTATTTT. As protein: CATSDSSWAQYF.

The sample holds a few counts of this clonotype. The gene calls are TRBV2 and TRBJ1-6; D unresolved. Per the germline V gene, CDR1 is SNHLY and CDR2 is FYNNEI. This CDR3 is 12 amino acids long. The CDR3 here is CACQVFNSPLHF. CDR3 bases: TGTGCATGTCAGGTCTTTAATTCACCCCTCCACTTT.

The chain carries TRBV5-8 and TRBJ2-2; tentatively, D is TRBD1 or TRBD2 (5 bases each). The CDR3 is 13 amino acids. Germline lookup yields CDR1 SGHTS and CDR2 YDEGEE. V was trimmed by 2 bases and J by 7 bases, leaving 9 bases between them. The CDR3 sequence is CASSFGGVGELFF. CDR3 nucleotides: TGTGCCAGCAGCTTTGGGGGAGTCGGGGAGCTGTTTTTT.